This T cell receptor (beta chain) was sequenced during a study of cytomegalovirus exposure and HLA in healthy donors (dated by TCRdb to about 2017). Regarding the study in general: In an earlier analysis of 450 to 750 of the donors, around 300 Gb of sequence data and approximately 100 million unique TCR beta sequences from about 180 million T cells were reported. Of the approximately 400 genotyped donors, 75% to 85% were placed in the genetic ancestry cluster associated with self-reported Caucasian donors. Across some 400 genotyped donors of the cohort, an average of approximately 240,000 unique TCR beta nucleotide sequences per donor were sequenced, and 15% to 20% of those sequences were non-productive. A separate validation cohort of roughly 120 different subjects was used in addition to the approximately 700-subject first cohort. The study combined high-throughput TCR immunosequencing, statistical association of individual TCRs with disease status, and machine learning to predict cytomegalovirus infection status. An earlier analysis of approximately 500 of the donors applied high-throughput TCR beta sequencing to assess whether each TCR beta V gene segment acted as functional or pseudogenic. Because of strong linkage in the cohort, roughly five DR-DQ haplotypes were treated as single units for association and clustering. Donor age, sex, ethnicity and CMV serostatus were compiled alongside the repertoire data. An early release that covered 640 HLA-typed donors contained about 300 gigabases of sequencing data and roughly 84 million unique TCR sequences. In a later genetic analysis, genome-wide SNP genotypes for about three fifths of the roughly 670 donors were used, and that subset was treated as a discovery cohort. Both class I and class II loci were covered by HLA typing, at four-digit resolution. Every discovery cohort repertoire had been produced on one sequencing platform. A later analysis re-analyzed previously published TCR beta repertoires from 660 or so donors and added high-resolution HLA genotyping to study TCR occurrence patterns. The number of donors typed differed by locus, with roughly 620-630 for A, B, C, DRB1 and DQB1, roughly 520 for DQA1, 600 to 610 for DPA1, and around 450 for DPB1. The study profiled the T cell repertoires of hundreds of subjects by immunosequencing and related them to cytomegalovirus serostatus. Rather than using new phenotypic data, the later analysis identified candidate immune exposures from TCR beta sequences and from how often those sequences occurred across donors. The aim of the study was to test whether cataloging public T cell receptors could identify signatures of past pathogen exposure.

The cohort consisted of approximately 670 healthy bone marrow donors. Cohort members were all nominally healthy when sampled, although unrecorded immune exposures were likely present. The donor was CMV seronegative and was included in the group of hundreds of seronegative cohort members. A peripheral blood sample was provided by each donor, and peripheral blood mononuclear cells were used for TCR beta sequencing. The Qiagen DNeasy Blood Extraction Kit was used to extract genomic DNA from the blood cell samples. Between the V and J ends, shortened by 1 base and 0 bases respectively, the junction contains 8 bases. The CDR3 sequence holds 14 residues, the cysteine and phenylalanine included. Of the read, only the CDR3 DNA is kept; its 42 bases are in frame from base 1. According to the germline V gene, CDR1 reads SGHRS and CDR2 reads YFSETQ. Study-wide conclusions, independent of this receptor: In a later analysis, HLA-associated TCR beta chains were found to be more clonally expanded and to have lower generation probabilities than equally common non-associated chains. The only immune exposure information available for the cohort was CMV serostatus. A total of roughly 160 TCR beta chains were listed by the study as associated with cytomegalovirus. A later analysis found that TCR association rates varied across HLA loci, with DRB1 alleles showing the most associated TCRs and HLA-C alleles the fewest. Most CMV-associated TCR beta chains appeared to be HLA-restricted in a later analysis, and the HLA associations seemed to be driven largely by CMV exposure. In vitro tests confirmed that a few of the cytomegalovirus-associated TCR beta chains recognize cytomegalovirus antigens. In a later genetic analysis, fewer N-insertions in productive TCRs were reported among donors in an Asian-associated ancestry cluster than the approximately 630-donor mean. At a false discovery rate of 0.05, a later analysis linked about 16,000 TCR beta sequences to specific HLA alleles. Most TCR sequences were seen in very few donors, while some public TCRs were found in many individuals. In a later analysis, several top co-occurrence clusters were reported to appear linked to parvovirus B19, influenza, CMV and Epstein-Barr virus. The authors suggested that the approach could potentially be generalized to other disease states and immunological phenotypes. Correlated functional status among segregating V segments might reflect linkage disequilibrium, but an unknown experimental factor could not be ruled out. Only TCR beta chains were sequenced in this cohort, and the absence of alpha or paired-chain data limited detectable features. The classifier was reported to diagnose cytomegalovirus status with high specificity and sensitivity in both the original cohort and the validation cohort. Because the 87-base-pair reads could not distinguish some IMGT-functional V segments, including TRBV6-2 and TRBV6-3, those segments were excluded. A cluster of highly shared sequence variants was judged likely to be a technical artifact of the sequencing pipeline. Because counts were too low, 15 to 20 rarely observed V segments, including chromosome 9 orphons, were left out of the earlier analysis of about 620 of the donors. When HLA alleles, especially DR and DQ, strongly co-occurred, TCR associations were difficult to assign to individual alleles. An association between a missense DCLRE1C variant and V-gene and J-gene trimming of TCR beta chains was found in a later genetic analysis and replicated in an independent cohort. In an earlier analysis of approximately 600 of the donors, most TCR beta V segments were observed in productive rearrangements about 90% or about 30% of the time, broadly matching IMGT annotations. The presence/absence analyses assumed that sequencing depth was roughly uniform across donors, and that assumption may not be true. HLA typing was unavailable for some donors at each locus, so association tests used only the typed subset. A further reported finding was that TCR beta sequences accurately predicted the HLA-A and HLA-B alleles for most subjects in the first cohort.

A remark on this clone: The antigen this receptor binds is unknown. The sample holds no much larger clone one base away, and base qualities are not on file.

The receptor library was made with the immunoSEQ multiplex PCR assay. For the multiplex PCR, a mixture combining 60 forward primers for TCR Vbeta segments and 13 reverse primers for TCR Jbeta segments was used. A multiplex PCR assay on genomic DNA amplified the CDR3 region of rearranged TCR beta genes. Amplified TCR beta libraries were sequenced as 87-base-pair reads on the Illumina HiSeq System. The paper's data handling went like this. In a later analysis, tens of millions of unique TCR beta chains were counted across the approximately 640 repertoires, and roughly 11 million of these chains were shared by at least two donors. A nearest-neighbor algorithm error-corrected the raw reads and collapsed the reads into unique sequences, merging closely related sequences to remove PCR and sequencing errors. To assign V, D and J gene segments, CDR3 sequences were aligned to IMGT reference sequences. For a sequence to be retained, a match of at least six nucleotides to both a V gene segment and a J gene segment was required. Rearrangements were classified as productive when the CDR3 lacked stop codons and remained in frame with V and J, and all other rearrangements were classified as non-productive. Following IMGT convention, CDR3 was defined as the stretch from the second conserved V-encoded cysteine up to the conserved J-encoded phenylalanine. The earlier analysis of fewer than 700 of the donors excluded sequences that lacked an unambiguous match to a single V gene segment. An earlier analysis of a few hundred of the donors called V segments functional above 56.7% productive rearrangements and segregating when the between-donor standard deviation exceeded 5%. A statistical classification framework was developed to diagnose cytomegalovirus status using the catalog of TCR beta chain sequences. V and J gene assignment, in a later analysis, came from comparing TCR nucleotide sequences with IMGT/GENE-DB human TR gene sequences. In a later analysis, CDR3 sequences and most-parsimonious VDJ recombination scenarios were assigned using the TCRdist pipeline. In a later analysis, every TCR beta chain was defined by the combination of its CDR3 amino acid sequence and its V-gene family, and reads without a unique V-gene family were dropped. In a later analysis, approximately 640 highly shared, low-generation-probability nucleotide sequences were removed to address suspected cross-contamination and a sequencing artifact. For each public chain, a later analysis derived a clonal expansion index from normalized ranks of inferred template counts within each repertoire. A later analysis computed generation probabilities with a VDJ recombination model fitted to out-of-frame rearrangements, and checked the results against IGoR. A later analysis scored TCR-TCR, TCR-HLA and TCR-CMV co-occurrence with hypergeometric tests, applying a repertoire-size bias correction to TCR pairs. In a later analysis, false discovery rates were estimated by permuting HLA or CMV assignments 20 times. In a later analysis, co-occurring TCRs were grouped using DBSCAN, with TCRdist sequence similarity added in when clustering inside HLA-allele-positive subsets. For co-occurrence clustering, repertoires with fewer than 30,000 or more than 120,000 public chains were excluded, along with a handful of repertoires with anomalous nucleotide sharing. TCRdb limited this immuneACCESS table to in-frame rearrangements with V and J called. A share of clones is missing; checked studies link under half to unresolved V genes, and the rest is unexplained. D and trimming were read from the DNA, whereas the V and J calls and clone size are those reported in that table. Recorded for this sample are 150,000 to 200,000 clones; 84% of them occurred a single time. The ten largest clones capture around 0.26% of the sample.

Sequenced material: PBMCs. The chain joins TRBV5-1 to TRBJ2-7; there is no confident call for the D gene. The receptor comes from a boy between 10 and 17 years old in good health and CMV-seronegative. This receptor has the CDR3 CASSLLANSYEQYF. Read as DNA, the sequence is TGCGCCAGCAGCTTGTTAGCCAACTCCTACGAGCAGTACTTC.